This entry describes one T cell receptor (beta chain). These data originate in a study of blood T cell repertoires in COVID-19. Study-level information: Whether acute or convalescent, the COVID-19 samples came from the United States, Italy and Spain. PBMCs, B-cell-depleted T cells, or T cells were the source of the cDNA or gDNA that made up the material.

How the authors handled the data: Reference gene primer amplification gave estimated nucleated cell counts. TCRdb's table, derived via immunoSEQ multiplex PCR, lists solely in-frame clones and lacks some. The V and J calls and clone size are taken from that table; D and trimming were inferred from the DNA. The sample carries under 150,000 clones, 84% recorded once. Sequences were obtained from peripheral blood. The TCR originated in a human donor in a cohort sampled during active COVID-19.

The CDR3 reads CASTPLDRGGYEQYF. The CDR3 DNA follows: TGTGCCAGCACCCCCTTAGACAGGGGCGGCTACGAGCAGTACTTC. V and J are TRBV4-2 and TRBJ2-7, with TRBD1 matching 8 bases. Germline CDR1 and CDR2: LGHNA and YNFKEQ. This CDR3 is 15 amino acids long. Germline trimming cut 7 bases from V and 3 bases from J; bases unmatched to any gene: 11.